The clone carrying this T cell receptor beta chain came up a few times. Antigen: not known. Described treatment: roughly 10-day PBMC culture with coronavirus spike peptide pools or control peptides (ViraFEST assay). From the unexposed donor, CD4+ T cells were collected ahead of the COVID-19 pandemic (2011-2018). Cultured CD4+ T cells had their DNA profiled by the Oncomine TCR Beta short-read assay. TCRdb reprocessed the PCR reads with MiXCR, giving one entry per CDR3 protein. The sample shows 4,500 to 5,500 distinct CDR3 sequences, roughly 40% of them seen only once. These data belong to a study of vaccination and CD4 T cells after COVID-19. The TCR comes from a human donor in good health. Sequencing input: CD4+ T cells from blood, cultured in vitro.

This CDR3 is CATTTGQVNPLEAFF. CDR3 DNA sequence: TGCGCCACAACTACCGGGCAGGTGAACCCCCTTGAAGCTTTCTTT. The chain has TRBV10-2 and TRBJ1-1; D ambiguous. CDR1 WSHSY and CDR2 SAAADI come from the germline V gene. The CDR3 runs 15 residues. Trimming stripped 10 bases from V and 7 bases from J, with 25 bases between.